What follows is one T cell receptor beta chain and its context. Assay used: immunoSEQ multiplex PCR; TCRdb lists only in-frame clones, some missing. The sample consists of more than 40,000 clones, about 88% of them appearing once. This entry is derived from a study of PD-L1 blockade in urothelial cancer. Study as a whole: Patients took up atezolizumab at some point between 2014 and 2015 at 1,200 mg intravenously every 3 weeks.

Trimming left V 6 bases short and J 0 bases short, with 11 bases between. Germline loops: CDR1 MNHNY, CDR2 SVGAGI (reference sequence). CDR3 length equals 14 residues. The sequence came from a woman aged 55 to 70 with urothelial cancer. The rearrangement links TRBV6-6 to TRBJ1-2; D is uncertain. The source material was PBMCs, sampled around atezolizumab (anti-PD-L1) treatment. The CDR3 loop is CASRTGSANYGYTF. The CDR3 DNA sequence: TGTGCCAGCAGAACCGGGAGTGCTAACTATGGCTACACCTTC.